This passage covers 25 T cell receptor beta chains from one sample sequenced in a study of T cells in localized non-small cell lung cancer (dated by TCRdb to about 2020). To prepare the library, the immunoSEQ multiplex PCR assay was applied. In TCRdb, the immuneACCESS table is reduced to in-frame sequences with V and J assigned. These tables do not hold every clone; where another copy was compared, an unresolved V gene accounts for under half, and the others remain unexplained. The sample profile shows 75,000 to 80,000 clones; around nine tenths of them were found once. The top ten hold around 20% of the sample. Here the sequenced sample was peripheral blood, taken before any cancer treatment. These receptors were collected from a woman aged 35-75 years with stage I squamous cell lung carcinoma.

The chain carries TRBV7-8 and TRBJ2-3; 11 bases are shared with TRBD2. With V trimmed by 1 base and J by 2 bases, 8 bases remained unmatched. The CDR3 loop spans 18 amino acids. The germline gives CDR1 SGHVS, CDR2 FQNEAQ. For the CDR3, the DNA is TGTGCCAGCAGCTTAGGGGGGCTAGCGGGGGGCGTCACAGATACGCAGTATTTT. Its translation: CASSLGGLAGGVTDTQYF.

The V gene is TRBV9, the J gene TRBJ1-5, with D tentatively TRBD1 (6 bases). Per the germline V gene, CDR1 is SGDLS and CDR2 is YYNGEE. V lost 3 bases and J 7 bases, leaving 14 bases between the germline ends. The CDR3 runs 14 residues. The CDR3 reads CASSAGAQGQPQHF. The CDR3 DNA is TGTGCCAGCAGCGCAGGTGCCCAGGGGCAGCCCCAGCATTTT.

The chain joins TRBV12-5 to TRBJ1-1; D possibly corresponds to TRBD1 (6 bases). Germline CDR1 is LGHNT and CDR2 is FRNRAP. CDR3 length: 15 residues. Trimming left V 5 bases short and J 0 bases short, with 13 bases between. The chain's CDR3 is CASGRSTGLNTEAFF. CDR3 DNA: TGTGCTAGTGGTCGATCGACAGGTTTGAACACTGAAGCTTTCTTT. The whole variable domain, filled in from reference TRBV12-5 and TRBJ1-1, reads DARVTQTPRHKVTEMGQEVTMRCQPILGHNTVFWYRQTMMQGLELLAYFRNRAPLDDSGMPKDRFSAEMPDATLATLKIQPSEPRDSAVYFCASGRSTGLNTEAFFGQGTRLTVV.

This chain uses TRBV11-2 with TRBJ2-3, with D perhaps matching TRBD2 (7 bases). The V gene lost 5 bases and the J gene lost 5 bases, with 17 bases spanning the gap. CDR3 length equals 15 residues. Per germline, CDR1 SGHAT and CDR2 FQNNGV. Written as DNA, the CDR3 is TGTGCCAGCAGCCCCGAGGGGGGGGGCGTAGATACGCAGTATTTT. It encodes CASSPEGGGVDTQYF.

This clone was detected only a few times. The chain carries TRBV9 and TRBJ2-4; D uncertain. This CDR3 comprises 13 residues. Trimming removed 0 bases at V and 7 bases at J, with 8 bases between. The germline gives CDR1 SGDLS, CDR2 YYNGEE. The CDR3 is CASSVGVGNIQYF. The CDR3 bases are TGTGCCAGCAGCGTAGGGGTGGGGAACATTCAGTACTTC.

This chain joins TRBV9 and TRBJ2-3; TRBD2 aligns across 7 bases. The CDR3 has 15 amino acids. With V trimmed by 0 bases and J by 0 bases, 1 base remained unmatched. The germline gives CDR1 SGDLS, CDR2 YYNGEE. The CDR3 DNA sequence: TGTGCCAGCAGCGTAGTGGGGGGGAGCACAGATACGCAGTATTTT. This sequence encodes CASSVVGGSTDTQYF.

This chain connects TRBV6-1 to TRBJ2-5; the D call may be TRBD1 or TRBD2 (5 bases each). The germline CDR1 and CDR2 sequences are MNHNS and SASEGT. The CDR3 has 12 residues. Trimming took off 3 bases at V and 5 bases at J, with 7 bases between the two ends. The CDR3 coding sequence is TGTGCCAGCAGTGACTGGGGGGAGACCCAGTACTTC. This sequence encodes CASSDWGETQYF.

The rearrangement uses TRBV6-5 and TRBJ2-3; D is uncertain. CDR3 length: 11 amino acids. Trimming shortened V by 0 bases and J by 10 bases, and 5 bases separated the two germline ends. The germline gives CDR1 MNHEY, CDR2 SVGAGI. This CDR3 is CASSYSFAQYF. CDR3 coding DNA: TGTGCCAGCAGTTACTCCTTTGCGCAGTATTTT.

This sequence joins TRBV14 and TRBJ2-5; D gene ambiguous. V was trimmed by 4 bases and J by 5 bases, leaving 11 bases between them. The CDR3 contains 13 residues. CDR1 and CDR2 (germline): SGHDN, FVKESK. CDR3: CASSPLQRETQYF. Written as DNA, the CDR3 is TGTGCCAGCAGCCCCCTACAACGGGAGACCCAGTACTTC.

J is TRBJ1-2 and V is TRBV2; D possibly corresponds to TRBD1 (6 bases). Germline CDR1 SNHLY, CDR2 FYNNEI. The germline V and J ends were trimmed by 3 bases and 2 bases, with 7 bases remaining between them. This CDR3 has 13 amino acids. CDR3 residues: CASSDQGNYGYTF. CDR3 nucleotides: TGTGCCAGCAGTGACCAGGGGAACTATGGCTACACCTTC.

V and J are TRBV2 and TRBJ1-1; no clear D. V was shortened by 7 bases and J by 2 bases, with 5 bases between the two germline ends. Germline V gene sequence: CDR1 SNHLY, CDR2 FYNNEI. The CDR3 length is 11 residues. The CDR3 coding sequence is TGTGCCAGCAACCCAAACACTGAAGCTTTCTTT. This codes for CASNPNTEAFF.

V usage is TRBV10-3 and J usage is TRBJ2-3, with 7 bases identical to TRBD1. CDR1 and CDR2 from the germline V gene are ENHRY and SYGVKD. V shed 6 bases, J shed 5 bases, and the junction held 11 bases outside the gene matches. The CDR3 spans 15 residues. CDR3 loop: CAISLRQGTEDTQYF. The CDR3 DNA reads TGTGCCATCAGCCTCCGACAGGGTACCGAAGATACGCAGTATTTT.

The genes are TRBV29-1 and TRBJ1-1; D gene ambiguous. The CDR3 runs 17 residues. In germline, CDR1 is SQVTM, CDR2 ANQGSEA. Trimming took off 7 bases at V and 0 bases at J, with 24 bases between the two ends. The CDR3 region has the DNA TGCAGCGACACTACACGCCCAGCAGGAGGAGTGAACACTGAAGCTTTCTTT. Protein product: CSDTTRPAGGVNTEAFF.

In DNA, the CDR3 is TGTGCCAGCAGTGTTTCCGGGACCGTTAGCAATCAGCCCCAGCATTTT. It is translated as CASSVSGTVSNQPQHF. The chain recombines TRBV6-1 with TRBJ1-5, with D possibly TRBD1 on 5 matching bases. Per germline, CDR1 MNHNS and CDR2 SASEGT. The CDR3 has 16 amino acids. V was shortened by 4 bases and J by 0 bases, with 13 bases between the two germline ends.

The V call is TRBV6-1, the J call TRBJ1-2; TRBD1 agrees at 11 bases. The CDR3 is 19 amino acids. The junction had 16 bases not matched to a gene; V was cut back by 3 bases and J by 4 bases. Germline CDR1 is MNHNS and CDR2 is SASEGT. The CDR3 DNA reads TGTGCCAGCAGTGAGCCTGAGTTGGGACAGGGGGGGGATGGCTATGGCTACACCTTC. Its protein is CASSEPELGQGGDGYGYTF.

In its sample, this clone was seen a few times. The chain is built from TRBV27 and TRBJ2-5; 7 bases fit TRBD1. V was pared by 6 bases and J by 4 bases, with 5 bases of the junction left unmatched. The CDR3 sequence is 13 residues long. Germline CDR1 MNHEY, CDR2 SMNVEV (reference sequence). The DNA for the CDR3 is TGTGCCAGCAGCCCAACAGGGGTAGAGACCCAGTACTTC. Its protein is CASSPTGVETQYF.

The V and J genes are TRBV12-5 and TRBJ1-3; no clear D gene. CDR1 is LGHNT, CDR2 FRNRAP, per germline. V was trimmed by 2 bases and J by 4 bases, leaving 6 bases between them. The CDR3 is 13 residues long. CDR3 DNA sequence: TGTGCTAGTGGTTTGACCGGGGGAAACACCATATATTTT. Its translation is CASGLTGGNTIYF.

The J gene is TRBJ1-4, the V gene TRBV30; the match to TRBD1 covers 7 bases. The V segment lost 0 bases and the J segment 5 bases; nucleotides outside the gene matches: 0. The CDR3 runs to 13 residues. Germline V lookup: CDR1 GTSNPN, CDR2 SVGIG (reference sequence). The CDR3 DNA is TGTGCCTGGAGTGTACAGGGGAATGAAAAACTGTTTTTT. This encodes CAWSVQGNEKLFF.

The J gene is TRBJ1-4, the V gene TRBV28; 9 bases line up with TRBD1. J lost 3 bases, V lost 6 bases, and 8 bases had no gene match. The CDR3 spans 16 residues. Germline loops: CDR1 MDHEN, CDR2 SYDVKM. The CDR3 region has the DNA TGTGCCAGCAGCCACGGACAGGGGACACCTAATGAAAAACTGTTTTTT. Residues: CASSHGQGTPNEKLFF.

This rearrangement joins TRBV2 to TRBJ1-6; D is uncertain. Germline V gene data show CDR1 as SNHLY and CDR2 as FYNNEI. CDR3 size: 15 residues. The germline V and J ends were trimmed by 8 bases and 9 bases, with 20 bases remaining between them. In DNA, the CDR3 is TGTGCCAGCGGCGAACAGCGATCCTCCGGTTCACCCCTCCACTTT. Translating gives CASGEQRSSGSPLHF.

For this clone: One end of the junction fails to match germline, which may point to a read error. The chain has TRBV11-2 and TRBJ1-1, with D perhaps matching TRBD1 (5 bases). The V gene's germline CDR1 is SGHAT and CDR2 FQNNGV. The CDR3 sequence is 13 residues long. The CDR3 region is CASSLDPGDDPLF. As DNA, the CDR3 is TGTGCCAGCAGCTTAGACCCGGGGGACGATCCTCTCTTT.

The CDR3 DNA sequence: TGTGCCAGCAGCTTGGAGGGTACCTCCTACGAGCAGTACTTC. It is translated as CASSLEGTSYEQYF. The genes are TRBV5-5 and TRBJ2-7; D is unclear. V was pared by 0 bases and J by 0 bases, with 7 bases between. CDR1 is SGHKS, CDR2 YYEKEE, per germline (reference sequence). The CDR3 spans 14 residues.

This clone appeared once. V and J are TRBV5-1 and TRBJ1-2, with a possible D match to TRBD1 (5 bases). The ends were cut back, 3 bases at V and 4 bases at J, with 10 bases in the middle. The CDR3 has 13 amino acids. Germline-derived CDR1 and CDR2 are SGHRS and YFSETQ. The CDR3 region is CASSSHGGYGYTF. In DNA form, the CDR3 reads TGCGCCAGCAGCTCTCATGGGGGCTATGGCTACACCTTC.

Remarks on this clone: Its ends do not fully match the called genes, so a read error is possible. The CDR3 DNA sequence: TGTGCTAGCAGCTTTAGCGGGGCTACCCAAGAGACCCAGTACTTC. Amino acid sequence: CASSFSGATQETQYF. The genes are TRBV7-7 and TRBJ2-5; 8 bases agree with TRBD2. CDR3 length: 15 amino acids. CDR1 is SSHAT, CDR2 FNYEAQ, per germline (reference sequence).

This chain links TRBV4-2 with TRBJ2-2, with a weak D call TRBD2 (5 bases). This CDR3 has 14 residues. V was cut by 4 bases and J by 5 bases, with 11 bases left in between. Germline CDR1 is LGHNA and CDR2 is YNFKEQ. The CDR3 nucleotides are TGTGCCAGCAGCCGGGCGGAGGTTACCGGGGAGCTGTTTTTT. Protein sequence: CASSRAEVTGELFF.